A single sample is the source of the 25 T cell receptor beta chains below, sequenced in a study of blood T cell repertoires in COVID-19. Using immunoSEQ multiplex PCR, the repertoire was profiled, and TCRdb retains in-frame clones only, with some absent. The sample yields around 100,000 clones, about 89% seen once. The source material was peripheral blood. The receptors here all came from a man between 50 and 59 years old with active COVID-19.

The V gene is TRBV9, the J gene TRBJ2-3; D call uncertain. The germline V gene has CDR1 SGDLS and CDR2 YYNGEE. The ends were cut back, 4 bases at V and 4 bases at J, with 16 bases in the middle. CDR3 length equals 15 residues. The CDR3 DNA sequence: TGTGCCAGCAGCTTCCGACTCTTCCCTTCAGATACGCAGTATTTT. Residues: CASSFRLFPSDTQYF.

The chain employs TRBV7-9 and TRBJ2-7; 7 bases agree with TRBD1. Trimming removed 0 bases from V and 5 bases from J; junction bases left unmatched: 1. The CDR3 spans 13 residues. Per the germline V gene, CDR1 is SEHNR and CDR2 is FQNEAQ (reference sequence). The DNA of the CDR3 is TGTGCCAGCAGCTTAGCAGGGGGCCACGAGCAGTACGTC. Protein sequence: CASSLAGGHEQYV.

The chain carries TRBV18 and TRBJ1-2, with no clear D. V lost 2 bases and J lost 6, with 16 bases in between. Germline CDR1 reads KGHSH; CDR2 reads LQKENI. CDR3 length: 15 amino acids. The CDR3 spells CASSPRAGFSDGYTF. DNA for the CDR3: TGTGCCAGCTCACCAAGAGCGGGATTCTCGGATGGCTACACCTTC.

The chain recombines TRBV15 with TRBJ2-2; 7 bases fit TRBD2. This CDR3 has 15 residues. The junction had 6 bases not matched to a gene; V was cut back by 2 bases and J by 6 bases. Germline V gene sequence: CDR1 LNHNV, CDR2 YYDKDF (reference sequence). The CDR3 nucleotides are TGTGCCACCAGCAGAAGCGGACTAGTAGCCGGGGAGCTGTTTTTT. It translates to CATSRSGLVAGELFF.

The V call is TRBV3-1 (or the pseudogene TRBV3-2), the J call TRBJ1-6; D not certain. Germline CDR1 LGHDT, CDR2 YNNKEL (reference sequence). This CDR3 has 15 amino acids. Between the trimmed V and J ends, which lost 5 bases and 13 bases, there was a span of 21 bases. In nucleotides, the CDR3 is TGTGCCAGCAGCAGTATCTCGACCGGGGAAGGGCCCCTCCACTTT. The encoded protein is CASSSISTGEGPLHF.

This clone has just a few counts. Within the sample, other DNA sequences also encode this same CDR3. The V gene is TRBV11-2, the J gene TRBJ1-1; TRBD1 matches 7 bases. CDR3 length equals 14 residues. V lost 1 base and J lost 2; bases outside the gene matches: 1. Germline CDR1 is SGHAT and CDR2 is FQNNGV. CDR3 region: CASSLGQGNTEAFF. The CDR3 DNA follows: TGTGCCAGCAGCTTAGGACAGGGAAACACTGAAGCTTTCTTT.

CDR3 sequence: CASSLGRGRRAFF. The CDR3 DNA sequence: TGTGCCAGCAGTTTGGGCAGGGGGCGCCGGGCTTTCTTT. V gene TRBV12-3 or TRBV12-4 combines with J gene TRBJ1-1, with TRBD1 matching 8 bases. J gave up 11 bases and V 3 bases, and 8 bases lay outside the gene matches. The CDR3 length is 13 residues.

As regards this clone: This CDR3 is also generated by other DNA sequences in the sample. The chain joins TRBV12-3 or TRBV12-4 to TRBJ1-5; no firm D call. There are 13 residues in the CDR3. The ends were cut back, 2 bases at V and 4 bases at J, with 6 bases in the middle. CDR3 DNA sequence: TGTGCCAGCAGTTTAACCGAGAATCAGCCCCAGCATTTT. Translated, it gives CASSLTENQPQHF.

The genes are TRBV2 and TRBJ1-5; D might be TRBD1 (5 bases). Germline CDR1 is SNHLY and CDR2 is FYNNEI. CDR3 size: 15 residues. Trimming cost V 5 bases and J 10 bases, with 21 bases left between them. This CDR3 is CASSTRAISDRPQHF. The CDR3 coding sequence is TGTGCCAGCAGTACCAGGGCCATCTCGGATCGTCCCCAGCATTTT.

V usage is TRBV15 and J usage is TRBJ2-1, with 8 bases identical to TRBD1. J gave up 8 bases and V 3 bases, and 9 bases lay outside the gene matches. The CDR3 is 15 amino acids. Germline CDR1 reads LNHNV; CDR2 reads YYDKDF (reference sequence). CDR3 residues: CATSSQGAPGDEQFF. CDR3 nucleotides: TGTGCCACCAGCAGCCAGGGGGCCCCGGGGGATGAGCAGTTCTTC.

This clone was counted a single time. J is TRBJ2-3 and V is TRBV29-1, with a possible D match to TRBD2 (6 bases). Trimming removed 1 base from V and 1 base from J, with 21 bases in between. Looked up from germline, CDR1 is SQVTM and CDR2 is ANQGSEA. This CDR3 comprises 18 residues. The CDR3 region is CSVEGQLAWKAGTDTQYF. The CDR3 bases are TGCAGCGTTGAAGGCCAACTAGCCTGGAAGGCGGGCACAGATACGCAGTATTTT.

Concerning this clone: At one end, the junction sequence differs from germline, possibly due to a read error. The J gene is TRBJ2-3, the V gene TRBV6-1; maybe TRBD1 (5 bases). Germline V gives CDR1 MNHNS, CDR2 SASEGT. This CDR3 spans 14 amino acids. The CDR3 loop reads CASREGAGPDTQYF. The CDR3 DNA reads as TGTGCCAGCAGAGAAGGGGCCGGCCCAGATACGCAGTATTTT.

The J gene is TRBJ2-2, the V gene TRBV9; a possible D gene is TRBD1 (6 bases). Germline CDR1 reads SGDLS; CDR2 reads YYNGEE. The ends were cut back, 3 bases at V and 5 bases at J, with 11 bases in the middle. The CDR3 is 14 amino acids. For the CDR3, the DNA is TGTGCCAGCAGCGCTAACAGGGTAACCGGGGAGCTGTTTTTT. Translated: CASSANRVTGELFF.

The chain employs TRBV7-8 and TRBJ2-1; 8 bases are shared with TRBD1. The CDR3 consists of 15 residues. Germline trimming cut 5 bases from V and 6 bases from J; bases unmatched to any gene: 9. The V gene's germline CDR1 is SGHVS and CDR2 FQNEAQ. The CDR3 spells CASSQRTGLFNEQFF. For the CDR3, the DNA is TGTGCCAGCAGCCAACGGACAGGGCTATTCAATGAGCAGTTCTTC. Using reference TRBV7-8 and TRBJ2-1 for the parts outside the CDR3, the full variable domain is GAGVSQSPRYKVAKRGQDVALRCDPISGHVSLFWYQQALGQGPEFLTYFQNEAQLDKSGLPSDRFFAERPEGSVSTLKIQRTQQEDSAVYLCASSQRTGLFNEQFFGPGTRLTVL.

The gene calls are TRBV9 and TRBJ2-2; 8 nucleotides line up with TRBD1. CDR3 length: 16 amino acids. The V and J ends lost 2 bases and 2 bases, in that order; junction bases with no gene match: 5. CDR1 is SGDLS, CDR2 YYNGEE, per germline. The CDR3 DNA sequence: TGTGCCAGCAGCGTGGCGACAGGGGCCAACACCGGGGAGCTGTTTTTT. Translation: CASSVATGANTGELFF.

This clone appeared once. The chain joins TRBV5-1 to TRBJ2-1, with 9 bases lining up with TRBD2. This CDR3 contains 16 residues. The germline V gene has CDR1 SGHRS and CDR2 YFSETQ. Losses at the gene ends were 0 bases for V and 7 bases for J; bases not matched to a gene: 8. The DNA of the CDR3 is TGCGCCAGCAGCTTGGGGTATGCGGGGGGGCAGAATGAGCAGTTCTTC. Protein sequence: CASSLGYAGGQNEQFF. Full variable domain (remainder filled in from reference TRBV5-1 and TRBJ2-1): KAGVTQTPRYLIKTRGQQVTLSCSPISGHRSVSWYQQTPGQGLQFLFEYFSETQRNKGNFPGRFSGRQFSNSRSEMNVSTLELGDSALYLCASSLGYAGGQNEQFFGPGTRLTVL.

V usage is TRBV2 and J usage is TRBJ2-2; 8 bases are shared with TRBD1. Germline V CDR1 and CDR2: SNHLY, FYNNEI. CDR3 length: 14 amino acids. V was clipped by 4 bases and J by 7 bases; unmatched bases: 5. CDR3 coding DNA: TGTGCCAGCAGTGGCAGGGGGCGGGACGGGGAGCTGTTTTTT. It is translated as CASSGRGRDGELFF.

CDR3 nucleotides: TGTGCCAGCAGCCACTCGGGGGATAATGAAAAACTGTTTTTT. Encoded protein: CASSHSGDNEKLFF. V and J are TRBV3-1 (or the pseudogene TRBV3-2) and TRBJ1-4; D perhaps matches TRBD1 (5 bases). CDR3 length: 14 residues. Trimming removed 3 bases from V and 4 bases from J, with 9 bases in between. CDR1 is LGHDT and CDR2 is YNNKEL in the germline V gene (reference sequence).

This rearrangement joins TRBV2 to TRBJ1-2; no clear D gene. This CDR3 comprises 13 residues. With 6 bases removed from V and 0 bases from J, the gap between germline ends came to 8 bases. Germline assignment: CDR1 SNHLY and CDR2 FYNNEI. CDR3 sequence (DNA): TGTGCCAGCAGCGACACAGCTAACTATGGCTACACCTTC. Amino acids: CASSDTANYGYTF.

The chain recombines TRBV5-6 with TRBJ2-3; D is unresolved. Germline CDR1 SGHDT, CDR2 YYEEEE. The V end was cut by 0 bases, the J end by 0 bases, with 5 bases between. The CDR3 spans 14 residues. CDR3 sequence (DNA): TGTGCCAGCAGCTTGGGCTATAGCACAGATACGCAGTATTTT. Translation: CASSLGYSTDTQYF.

This chain joins TRBV19 and TRBJ2-1; D unresolved. The V gene's germline CDR1 is LNHDA and CDR2 SQIVND (reference sequence). Between the trimmed V and J ends, which lost 6 bases and 6 bases, there was a span of 15 bases. The CDR3 is made up of 14 amino acids. CDR3 sequence (DNA): TGTGCCAGTAGCCCCCAATCCCACAGCAATGAGCAGTTCTTC. This gives the protein CASSPQSHSNEQFF.

The CDR3 DNA follows: TGTGCTAGTGGTTTGGGGGCAGGCACTGAAGCTTTCTTT. Protein: CASGLGAGTEAFF. This chain links TRBV12-5 with TRBJ1-1; unclear D gene. CDR3 length: 13 amino acids. The germline CDR1 and CDR2 sequences are LGHNT and FRNRAP. Trimming pared 1 base from V and 4 bases from J, leaving 7 bases between. Drawing the rest from reference TRBV12-5 and TRBJ1-1, the complete variable domain is DARVTQTPRHKVTEMGQEVTMRCQPILGHNTVFWYRQTMMQGLELLAYFRNRAPLDDSGMPKDRFSAEMPDATLATLKIQPSEPRDSAVYFCASGLGAGTEAFFGQGTRLTVV.

The chain couples TRBV7-2 to TRBJ2-1, with TRBD1 matching over 8 bases. Germline CDR1 is SGHTA and CDR2 is FQGNSA. V was pared by 5 bases and J by 5 bases, with 11 bases of the junction left unmatched. The CDR3 runs to 16 residues. Here the CDR3 reads CASSQNGQGIDNEQFF. The DNA of the CDR3 is TGTGCCAGCAGCCAAAACGGACAGGGTATCGACAATGAGCAGTTCTTC.

The genes are TRBV6-5 and TRBJ1-1; perhaps TRBD1 as D (5 bases). CDR1 MNHEY and CDR2 SVGAGI come from the germline V gene. The CDR3 sequence is 15 residues long. Trimming cost V 0 bases and J 7 bases, with 15 bases left between them. The CDR3 loop reads CASSYSGTGLLEAFF. CDR3 bases: TGTGCCAGCAGTTACTCGGGTACAGGATTGCTTGAAGCTTTCTTT.

This clone has only a few counts. Other nucleotide sequences in the sample specify the same CDR3. V gene TRBV19 combines with J gene TRBJ1-5, with D tentatively TRBD1 (6 bases). CDR3 length equals 14 residues. Looked up from germline, CDR1 is LNHDA and CDR2 is SQIVND (reference sequence). The V end was cut by 2 bases, the J end by 6 bases, with 11 bases between. Here the CDR3 reads CASSIQGLGQPQHF. The DNA of the CDR3 is TGTGCCAGTAGTATACAGGGGTTAGGTCAGCCCCAGCATTTT.